This T cell receptor beta chain was retrieved from a study of cytomegalovirus exposure and HLA in healthy donors. PCR employed 60 Vbeta and 13 Jbeta primers. Assay used: immunoSEQ multiplex PCR; TCRdb lists only in-frame clones, some missing. The table lists under 300,000 clones, approximately 81% of them singletons. Germline loops: CDR1 MRHNA, CDR2 SNTAGT. The CDR3 runs 13 residues. V gave up 4 bases and J gave up 10 bases, with 13 bases separating them. The receptor's source is a woman aged 55-75 years in good health and CMV-seropositive. Source material: PBMCs. The V gene is TRBV6-4, the J gene TRBJ1-4; D not certain. The CDR3 here is CASSGERGGKLFF. DNA for the CDR3: TGTGCCAGCAGTGGAGAACGGGGTGGAAAACTGTTTTTT.